This T cell receptor beta chain was documented in a study of T cells in localized non-small cell lung cancer. The study's findings and limits: Only one tumor region went through sequencing, so heterogeneity may still be there.

TCRdb's table, derived via immunoSEQ multiplex PCR, lists solely in-frame clones and lacks some. The sample has tens of thousands of clones; roughly 90% are singletons. Germline CDR1 is SNHLY and CDR2 is FYNNEI. The CDR3 loop spans 13 amino acids. J gave up 7 bases and V 5 bases, and 5 bases lay outside the gene matches. This clone is categorized as medium-sized. Its cognate antigen is unknown. This sequence joins TRBV2 and TRBJ2-7; 10 bases fit TRBD1. The material was PBMCs, obtained before any cancer treatment. This TCR was sampled from a woman aged 35 to 70 with stage II lung adenocarcinoma. CDR3 loop: CASSLDRGQEQYF. The CDR3 nucleotides read TGTGCCAGCAGTCTCGACAGGGGGCAAGAGCAGTACTTC. Together with reference TRBV2 and TRBJ2-7, the CDR3 gives the full variable domain: EPEVTQTPSHQVTQMGQEVILRCVPISNHLYFYWYRQILGQKVEFLVSFYNNEISEKSEIFDDQFSVERPDGSNFTLKIRSTKLEDSAMYFCASSLDRGQEQYFGPGTRLTVT.